The 16 T cell receptor beta chains presented below share a single source sample, sequenced in a study of OX40 agonist ivuxolimab in advanced cancers. The assay was immunoSEQ multiplex PCR, and TCRdb's table has in-frame clones only and misses some. The data show around 21,000 clones, approximately 81% seen once. The sequences come from CD4+ or CD8+ T cells sorted from blood, collected in a trial of the OX40 agonist ivuxolimab. The receptors derive from an adult with an advanced solid tumor such as melanoma, head and neck, liver or kidney cancer.

The rearrangement uses TRBV18 and TRBJ2-3; D perhaps matches TRBD1 (6 bases). The CDR3 is 16 residues long. V was trimmed by 5 bases and J by 2 bases, leaving 17 bases between them. The germline V gene encodes CDR1 KGHSH and CDR2 LQKENI. For the CDR3, the DNA is TGTGCCAGCTCAGACGGCCGTGACAGGTTCACAGATACGCAGTATTTT. This encodes CASSDGRDRFTDTQYF.

The rearrangement joins TRBV27 to TRBJ1-2; D gene unclear. V lost 4 bases, J lost 4 bases, and 13 bases lay in between. Looked up from germline, CDR1 is MNHEY and CDR2 is SMNVEV (reference sequence). There are 14 residues in the CDR3. CDR3: CASSYMASGYGYTF. The CDR3 bases are TGTGCCAGCAGTTATATGGCCTCTGGCTATGGCTACACCTTC.

This rearrangement joins TRBV7-3 to TRBJ1-2; no clear D gene. The CDR3 runs to 15 residues. In germline, CDR1 is SGHTA, CDR2 FQGTGA. V lost 2 bases, J lost 4 bases, and 14 bases lay in between. CDR3 coding DNA: TGTGCCAGCAGCTTAGAGCTTACCGGGATCTATGGCTACACCTTC. As protein: CASSLELTGIYGYTF. Looking up the rest from reference TRBV7-3 and TRBJ1-2 gives the full variable domain: GAGVSQTPSNKVTEKGKYVELRCDPISGHTALYWYRQSLGQGPEFLIYFQGTGAADDSGLPNDRFFAVRPEGSVSTLKIQRTERGDSAVYLCASSLELTGIYGYTFGSGTRLTVV.

This clone showed up just once. This sequence joins TRBV27 and TRBJ2-1, with 8 bases fitting TRBD2. J lost 10 bases, V lost 4 bases, and 6 bases had no gene match. The CDR3 runs 13 residues. Per germline, CDR1 MNHEY and CDR2 SMNVEV (reference sequence). The CDR3 spells CASSSGLGREQFF. The CDR3 DNA reads TGTGCCAGCAGTTCGGGACTAGGGCGGGAGCAGTTCTTC.

The rearrangement links TRBV6-6 to TRBJ2-7; TRBD1 might be the D (5 bases). The CDR3 totals 15 residues. The V end was cut by 0 bases, the J end by 0 bases, with 9 bases between. The germline gives CDR1 MNHNY, CDR2 SVGAGI (reference sequence). The CDR3 nucleotides read TGTGCCAGCAGTTACTCCCTCGACAGCTCCTACGAGCAGTACTTC. Translating gives CASSYSLDSSYEQYF.

The rearrangement links TRBV4-2 to TRBJ2-7; weak D call: TRBD2 (6 bases). The CDR3 is 14 residues long. V was trimmed by 5 bases and J by 3 bases, leaving 14 bases between them. Per the germline V gene, CDR1 is LGHNA and CDR2 is YNFKEQ. The CDR3 sequence is CASSLAGLFYEQYF. In DNA form, the CDR3 reads TGTGCCAGCAGCTTGGCGGGGCTTTTCTACGAGCAGTACTTC.

The chain recombines TRBV6-5 with TRBJ2-3; D uncertain. The CDR3 is 13 amino acids. With 4 bases removed from V and 5 bases from J, the gap between germline ends came to 10 bases. Germline V gene sequence: CDR1 MNHEY, CDR2 SVGAGI. CDR3 nucleotides: TGTGCCAGCAGTTGGCAGAGGCAAGATACGCAGTATTTT. Translated: CASSWQRQDTQYF.

Turning to this clone: A junction end diverges from the germline sequence, so it may reflect a read error. The V call is TRBV5-4, the J call TRBJ2-6; no reliable D call. Looked up from germline, CDR1 is SGHNT and CDR2 is YYREEE (reference sequence). The CDR3 loop spans 17 amino acids. The CDR3 here is CASLNSVPDKSGQRPDF. The CDR3 DNA follows: TGTGCCAGCTTAAATTCCGTACCAGACAAGTCGGGCCAACGTCCTGACTTC. Combining the CDR3 with reference TRBV5-4 and TRBJ2-6 gives the whole variable domain ETGVTQSPTHLIKTRGQQVTLRCSSQSGHNTVSWYQQALGQGPQFIFQYYREEENGRGNFPPRFSGLQFPNYSSELNVNALELDDSALYLCASLNSVPDKSGQRPDFGAGSRLTVL.

The J gene is TRBJ2-1, the V gene TRBV28; TRBD2 matches 10 bases. The J segment lost 4 bases and the V segment lost 4 bases, leaving 4 bases of the junction unmatched. Per the germline V gene, CDR1 is MDHEN and CDR2 is SYDVKM. There are 15 residues in the CDR3. In nucleotides, the CDR3 is TGTGCCAGCAGTTCTATACTAGCGGGGTACAATGAGCAGTTCTTC. This sequence encodes CASSSILAGYNEQFF.

About this clone: A far larger clone is just one base off, so this is likely a read error. The V and J genes are TRBV11-3 and TRBJ1-2; 9 bases align to TRBD1. The CDR3 length is 14 residues. The J segment lost 7 bases and the V segment lost 1 base, leaving 4 bases of the junction unmatched. The germline V gene has CDR1 SGHNT and CDR2 YENEEA. Here the CDR3 reads CASSLVQGASGYTF. The CDR3 bases are TGTGCCAGCAGCTTAGTACAGGGGGCCTCTGGCTACACCTTC.

In the case of this clone: Sequence at one end of the junction differs from germline and may be a read error. The chain couples TRBV18 to TRBJ2-2, with D possibly being TRBD2 (5 bases). Germline CDR1 is KGHSH and CDR2 is LQKENI. The CDR3 covers 15 residues. The CDR3 reads CASSSLPRLSRGAVF. The DNA for the CDR3 is TGTGCCAGCTCATCGCTACCGAGACTTAGCCGGGGAGCTGTTTTT.

The V and J genes are TRBV27 and TRBJ2-1; 7 bases are shared with TRBD2. V dropped 3 bases and J dropped 7; count of bases not matched to a gene: 18. The CDR3 has 18 residues. Germline-derived CDR1 and CDR2 are MNHEY and SMNVEV (reference sequence). CDR3 loop: CASSLGIKLAFLRNEQFF. CDR3 in DNA: TGTGCCAGCAGTTTGGGGATCAAACTAGCGTTCCTACGGAATGAGCAGTTCTTC.

V and J are TRBV5-8 and TRBJ2-7, with D tentatively TRBD1 or TRBD2 (5 bases each). This CDR3 spans 13 amino acids. Deletions cut 9 bases from V and 9 bases from J, with 22 bases between. Germline V gene data show CDR1 as SGHTS and CDR2 as YDEGEE. CDR3 protein: CANPVRAFGVQYF. DNA of the CDR3: TGTGCCAACCCCGTCAGGGCCTTCGGGGTGCAGTACTTC.

The rearrangement links TRBV4-1 to TRBJ2-7; no definite D call. The germline V and J ends were trimmed by 1 base and 8 bases, with 6 bases remaining between them. The CDR3 consists of 11 residues. Germline V CDR1 and CDR2: MGHRA, YSYEKL. As DNA, the CDR3 is TGCGCCAGCAGCCAAGGGATACAGCAGTACTTC. It encodes CASSQGIQQYF.

This clone has only one observation. The rearrangement links TRBV7-9 to TRBJ2-7; D is uncertain. Germline V gene lookup returns CDR1 SEHNR and CDR2 FQNEAQ (reference sequence). The CDR3 totals 11 residues. Trimming removed 3 bases from V and 3 bases from J, with 3 bases in between. The CDR3 coding sequence is TGTGCCAGCAGCTTCGACTACGAGCAGTACTTC. The encoded protein is CASSFDYEQYF.

For the CDR3, the DNA is TGTGCCAGCAGTCCCGGGGGTATAACTCTGCAGTACTTC. Translated, it gives CASSPGGITLQYF. The rearrangement uses TRBV27 and TRBJ2-7, with D perhaps matching TRBD2 (6 bases). Germline CDR1 and CDR2: MNHEY and SMNVEV (reference sequence). The CDR3 extends over 13 amino acids. Between the trimmed V and J ends, which lost 5 bases and 9 bases, there was a span of 17 bases.